One sample yielded the 5 T cell receptor beta chains listed below, sequenced in a study of blood T cells in healthy people across ages (dated by TCRdb to the mid-2010s). Library construction relied on 5' RACE. The instrument was an Illumina HiSeq 2500. The second PCR ran for roughly 7 to 11 cycles and used a J-beta primer mix along with a sample-barcoded 5' primer. Starting from the raw public reads, TCRdb applied fastp trimming at Q25, assembled clones with MiXCR and retained in-frame beta chains. Each record represents a unique CDR3 protein, reported with the most common genes and DNA among its rows. Counted in this sample were roughly 1,500,000 distinct CDR3 sequences; 40% to 50% of them appeared once. The ten largest clones add up to 7% to 9.5% of the sample. The sequenced sample consisted of blood. The receptors were sampled from a woman aged 18-35 years in good health.

This clonotype has a single count. V and J are TRBV6-5 and TRBJ2-1, with D maybe TRBD1 (5 bases). Germline V gene data show CDR1 as MNHEY and CDR2 as SVGAGI. The CDR3 consists of 14 residues. Trimming left V 8 bases short and J 7 bases short, with 18 bases between. CDR3 sequence (DNA): TGTGCCAGCTCCCAAAGGGGCGAGCTTAATGAGCAGTTCTTC. Translated: CASSQRGELNEQFF.

This clonotype is termed medium-sized (0.01 to 0.1%). This chain connects TRBV12-3 or TRBV12-4 to TRBJ2-1, with D possibly TRBD2 on 5 matching bases. The DNA end is more similar to TRBJ2-7, so the J call may be wrong. The length of the CDR3 is 14 residues. The CDR3 protein is CASSLTSPYNEQYF. The DNA for the CDR3 is TGTGCCAGCAGTTTAACTAGTCCCTACAATGAGCAGTACTTC.

The V call is TRBV27, the J call TRBJ2-3; 7 bases are shared with TRBD1. Germline values: CDR1 MNHEY, CDR2 SMNVEV (reference sequence). The CDR3 loop spans 13 amino acids. J gave up 2 bases and V 6 bases, and 2 bases lay outside the gene matches. CDR3 in amino acids: CASRGGTTDTQYF. CDR3 nucleotide sequence: TGTGCCAGCAGAGGGGGCACCACAGATACGCAGTATTTT.

The table lists this clonotype with a few counts. V and J are TRBV20-1 and TRBJ2-1; tentatively, D is TRBD2 (6 bases). The CDR3 spans 13 residues. Germline-derived CDR1 and CDR2 are DFQATT and SNEGSKA (reference sequence). V gave up 6 bases and J gave up 6 bases, with 15 bases separating them. CDR3: CSAEQFSGNEQFF. Written as DNA, the CDR3 is TGCAGTGCCGAACAATTTAGCGGCAATGAGCAGTTCTTC.

This clonotype was found once. The chain uses TRBV4-2 and TRBJ2-4, with D tentatively TRBD1 (6 bases). Trimming cost V 4 bases and J 0 bases, with 16 bases left between them. In germline, CDR1 is LGHNA, CDR2 YNFKEQ. The CDR3 has 17 residues. As DNA, the CDR3 is TGTGCCAGCAGCCGCCCAGAAGGGGGTCTAGCCAAAAACATTCAGTACTTC. It is translated as CASSRPEGGLAKNIQYF.